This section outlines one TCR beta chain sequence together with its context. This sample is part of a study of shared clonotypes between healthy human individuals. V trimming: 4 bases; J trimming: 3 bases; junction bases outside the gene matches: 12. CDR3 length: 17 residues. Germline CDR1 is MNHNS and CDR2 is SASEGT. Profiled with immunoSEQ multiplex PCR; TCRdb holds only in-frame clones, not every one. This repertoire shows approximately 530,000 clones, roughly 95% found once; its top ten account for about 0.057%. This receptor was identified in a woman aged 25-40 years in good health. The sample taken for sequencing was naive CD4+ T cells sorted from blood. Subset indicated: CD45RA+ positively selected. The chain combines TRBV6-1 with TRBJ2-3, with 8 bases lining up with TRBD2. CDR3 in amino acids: CASSGWGSGKGTDTQYF. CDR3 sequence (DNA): TGTGCCAGCAGTGGGTGGGGTAGCGGGAAGGGTACAGATACGCAGTATTTT.